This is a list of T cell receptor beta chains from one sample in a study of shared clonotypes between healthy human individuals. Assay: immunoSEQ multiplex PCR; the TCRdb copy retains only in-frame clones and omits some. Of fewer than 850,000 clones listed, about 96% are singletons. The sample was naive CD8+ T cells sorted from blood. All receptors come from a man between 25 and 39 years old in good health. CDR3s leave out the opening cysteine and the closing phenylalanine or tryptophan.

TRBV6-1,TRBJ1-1,ASSSGTGKVEAF
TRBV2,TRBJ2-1,ASSERAGDEQF
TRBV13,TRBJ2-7,ASSTFSYEQY
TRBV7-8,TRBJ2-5,ASGLETQY
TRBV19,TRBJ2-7,ASSVGAGVYEQY
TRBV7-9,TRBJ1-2,ASSYGSIYGYT
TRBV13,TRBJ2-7,ASSSYHISYEQY
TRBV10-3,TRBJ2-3,AISESTGLAADTQY
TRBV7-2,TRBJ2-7,ASRETSGRASYEQY
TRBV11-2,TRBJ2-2,ASSLELIATGELF
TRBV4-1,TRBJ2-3,ASSQVVPGADTQY
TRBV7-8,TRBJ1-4,ASSSPDVSGGSEKLF
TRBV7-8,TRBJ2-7,ASSLVPRIGRGYEQY
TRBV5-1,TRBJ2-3,ASSWTSGRERTDTQY
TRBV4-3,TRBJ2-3,ASSQVAGQGPSTDTQY
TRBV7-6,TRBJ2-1,ASSYSGRTYNEQF
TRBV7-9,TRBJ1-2,ASSSVQPGTDYGYT
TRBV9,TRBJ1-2,ASTDPHGYT
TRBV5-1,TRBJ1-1,ASSLVTGTEAF
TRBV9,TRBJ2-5,ASSVGGVETQY
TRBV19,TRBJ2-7,ASSFSDSSYEQY
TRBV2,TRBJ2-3,ASSETPPREADTQY
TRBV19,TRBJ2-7,ASSPGYEQY
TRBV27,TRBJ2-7,ASSSRWGPNPTEAYEQY
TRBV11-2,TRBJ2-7,ASSFLRGLSSYEQY
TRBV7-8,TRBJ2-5,ASSLYLEAAQETQY
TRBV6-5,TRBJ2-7,ASPKRGTSYEQY
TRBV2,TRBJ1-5,ASSEAPGQGRVQPQH
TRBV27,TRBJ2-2,ASSLQTSGNTGELF
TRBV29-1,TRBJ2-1,SVEGQVGSYNEQF
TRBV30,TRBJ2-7,AWRELSTDGGRSSYEQY
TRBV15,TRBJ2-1,ATSRGRAAGDYNEQF
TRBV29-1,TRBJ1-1,SVDSGMNTEAF
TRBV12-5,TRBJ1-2,ASGPSTGNYGYT
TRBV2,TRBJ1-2,ASSVPGQGEPNYGYT
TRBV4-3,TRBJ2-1,ASSQDRTSGRGNEQF
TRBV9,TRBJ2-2,ASSVDAGELF
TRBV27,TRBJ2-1,ASSLYSVAGGPSGNEQF
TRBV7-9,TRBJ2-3,ASSLDPRDTQY
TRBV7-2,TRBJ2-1,ASSLVELTVNNEQF
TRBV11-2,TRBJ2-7,ASSWTSETVVYEQY
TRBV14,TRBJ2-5,ASSRQGHQETQY
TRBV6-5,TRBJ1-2,ASSYRDSANNYGYT
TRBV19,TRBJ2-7,ATRSGDPTSGRLTYEQY
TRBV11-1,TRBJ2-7,ASSLVGLSEQY
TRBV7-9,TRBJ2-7,ASSLELADSYEQY
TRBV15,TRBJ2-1,ATSGGLAVFYNEQF
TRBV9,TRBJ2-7,ASSAARTGSTYEQY